One and the same sample provided the 9 T cell receptor beta chains below, sequenced in a study of blood T cell repertoires in COVID-19. The assay was immunoSEQ multiplex PCR, and TCRdb's table has in-frame clones only and misses some. The top ten hold about a sixth of the sample, which has 200,000 to 250,000 clones, around 84% seen once. Sample: peripheral blood. The receptors stem from a woman older than 75 with active or convalescent COVID-19.

In this sample, this clone turned up once. The V call is TRBV19, the J call TRBJ1-1, with a weak D call TRBD1 (5 bases). This CDR3 region has 15 residues. Between the trimmed V and J ends, which lost 6 bases and 5 bases, there was a span of 19 bases. Germline V gene sequence: CDR1 LNHDA, CDR2 SQIVND (reference sequence). The CDR3 here is CASSQPDPGGTEAFF. The DNA for the CDR3 is TGTGCCAGTAGCCAACCCGATCCCGGGGGAACTGAAGCTTTCTTT.

For the CDR3, the DNA is TGCGCCAGCAGCCAAGGGGCCACATACTACGAGCAGTACTTC. This gives the protein CASSQGATYYEQYF. The gene calls are TRBV4-1 and TRBJ2-7, with D unresolved. The V end was cut by 1 base, the J end by 3 bases, with 10 bases between. Germline lookup yields CDR1 MGHRA and CDR2 YSYEKL. CDR3 length equals 14 residues.

CDR3 sequence (DNA): TGTGCCAGCAGCGCCCCGGGACTAGCGGGGGGTGGTAATGAGCAGTTCTTC. Protein sequence: CASSAPGLAGGGNEQFF. V gene TRBV7-9 combines with J gene TRBJ2-1, with 15 bases identical to TRBD2. V was pared by 5 bases and J by 7 bases, with 9 bases of the junction left unmatched. The CDR3 is 17 residues long. Germline CDR1 reads SEHNR; CDR2 reads FQNEAQ (reference sequence).

The genes are TRBV12-3 or TRBV12-4 and TRBJ1-5; 10 nucleotides match TRBD1. The V segment lost 6 bases and the J segment 6 bases; nucleotides outside the gene matches: 2. This CDR3 region has 13 residues. The DNA of the CDR3 is TGTGCCAGCAGGACAGGGGGCTTTCAGCCCCAGCATTTT. This codes for CASRTGGFQPQHF.

The chain couples TRBV7-2 to TRBJ2-3; no firm D call. The ends were cut back, 6 bases at V and 2 bases at J, with 9 bases in the middle. Germline V CDR1 and CDR2: SGHTA, FQGNSA. The CDR3 length is 13 residues. The CDR3 region has the DNA TGTGCCAGCAGTCCCCAGAACACAGATACGCAGTATTTT. This sequence encodes CASSPQNTDTQYF.

The chain combines TRBV5-3 with TRBJ2-3, with 8 nucleotides matching TRBD1. TRBV5-3 is classed as an ORF, of uncertain function. The CDR3 runs to 15 residues. V lost 3 bases and J lost 1; bases outside the gene matches: 4. CDR3 nucleotide sequence: TGTGCCAGAAGCTCGACGGGACAGGGCACAGATACGCAGTATTTT. Translating gives CARSSTGQGTDTQYF.

The V call is TRBV19, the J call TRBJ2-7; 8 nucleotides align to TRBD1. In germline, CDR1 is LNHDA, CDR2 SQIVND (reference sequence). CDR3 length: 16 residues. V dropped 3 bases and J dropped 2; count of bases not matched to a gene: 9. The CDR3 region is CASSILSTTGAYEQYF. CDR3 nucleotides: TGTGCCAGTAGTATCTTAAGTACGACAGGGGCCTACGAGCAGTACTTC. The full variable domain, completed using reference TRBV19 and TRBJ2-7, is DGGITQSPKYLFRKEGQNVTLSCEQNLNHDAMYWYRQDPGQGLRLIYYSQIVNDFQKGDIAEGYSVSREKKESFPLTVTSAQKNPTAFYLCASSILSTTGAYEQYFGPGTRLTVT.

The genes are TRBV21-1 and TRBJ1-1; the table assigns TRBD1, which was not confirmed against the DNA. TRBV21-1 corresponds to a pseudogene. There are 17 residues in the CDR3. The CDR3 nucleotides read TGTGCCAGCAGCCACCGGGACAGGAGTTTCATGAACACTGAAGCTTTCTTT. Protein product: CASSHRDRSFMNTEAFF.

The J gene is TRBJ1-2, the V gene TRBV3-1 (or the pseudogene TRBV3-2); perhaps TRBD1 as D (5 bases). CDR3 length: 13 residues. The germline gives CDR1 LGHDT, CDR2 YNNKEL (reference sequence). The germline V and J ends were trimmed by 4 bases and 1 base, with 7 bases remaining between them. The CDR3 DNA is TGTGCCAGCAGCCGCGACAGTAACTATGGCTACACCTTC. This codes for CASSRDSNYGYTF.